This T cell receptor (beta chain) originates from a study of T cell responses to AZD1222 COVID-19 vaccine. Findings of the study overall: Unmutated regions of variants are reportedly targeted by nearly half of spike-specific TCRs.

Repertoires were generated with immunoSEQ multiplex PCR, while TCRdb's copy carries only in-frame clones and drops some. This table has some 140,000 clones, 92% appearing once. This clone turned up a few times. The antigen remains unidentified. The CDR3 has 14 amino acids. The junction had 3 bases not matched to a gene; V was cut back by 5 bases and J by 5 bases. Germline values: CDR1 ENHRY, CDR2 SYGVKD. V is TRBV10-3 and J is TRBJ2-3, with 11 bases fitting TRBD2. This sequence was found in an adult in good health. Sample: peripheral blood, taken on day 0 of AZD1222 vaccination. The CDR3 bases are TGTGCCATCAGTCTAGCGGGAGGCGGAGATACGCAGTATTTT. Amino acids: CAISLAGGGDTQYF.